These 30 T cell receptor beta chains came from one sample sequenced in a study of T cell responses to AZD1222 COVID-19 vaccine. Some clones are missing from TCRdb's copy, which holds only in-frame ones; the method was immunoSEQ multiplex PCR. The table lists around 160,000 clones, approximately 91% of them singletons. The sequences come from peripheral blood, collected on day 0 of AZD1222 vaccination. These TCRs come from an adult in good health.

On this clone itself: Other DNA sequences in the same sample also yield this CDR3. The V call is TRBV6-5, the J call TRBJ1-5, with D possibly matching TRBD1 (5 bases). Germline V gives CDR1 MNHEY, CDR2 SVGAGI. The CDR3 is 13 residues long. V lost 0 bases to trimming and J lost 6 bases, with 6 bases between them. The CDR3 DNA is TGTGCCAGCAGTTACTCCAGGGTTCAGCCCCAGCATTTT. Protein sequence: CASSYSRVQPQHF.

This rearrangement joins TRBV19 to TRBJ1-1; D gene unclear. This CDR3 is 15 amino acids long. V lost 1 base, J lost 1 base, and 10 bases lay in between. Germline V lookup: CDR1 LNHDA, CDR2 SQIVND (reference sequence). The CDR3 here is CASSIGRHSNTEAFF. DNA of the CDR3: TGTGCCAGTAGTATAGGTAGGCATTCGAACACTGAAGCTTTCTTT.

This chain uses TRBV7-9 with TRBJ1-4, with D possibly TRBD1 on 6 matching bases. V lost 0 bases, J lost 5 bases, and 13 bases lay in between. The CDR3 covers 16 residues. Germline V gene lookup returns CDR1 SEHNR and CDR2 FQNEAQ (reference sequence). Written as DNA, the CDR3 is TGTGCCAGCAGCTTAGCGCACGCAGGGGAGAATGAAAAACTGTTTTTT. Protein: CASSLAHAGENEKLFF.

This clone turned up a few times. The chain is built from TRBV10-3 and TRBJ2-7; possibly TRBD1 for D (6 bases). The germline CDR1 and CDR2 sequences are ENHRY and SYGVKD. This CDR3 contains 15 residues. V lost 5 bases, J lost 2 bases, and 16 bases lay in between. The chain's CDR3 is CAISSPIGQPYEQYF. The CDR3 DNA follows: TGTGCCATCAGTTCCCCCATCGGACAGCCCTACGAGCAGTACTTC.

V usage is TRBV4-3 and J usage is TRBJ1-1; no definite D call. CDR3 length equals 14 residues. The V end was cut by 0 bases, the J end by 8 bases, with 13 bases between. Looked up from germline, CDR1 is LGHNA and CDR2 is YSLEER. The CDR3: CASSQERSRPEAFF. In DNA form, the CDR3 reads TGCGCCAGCAGCCAAGAAAGGTCCAGGCCCGAAGCTTTCTTT.

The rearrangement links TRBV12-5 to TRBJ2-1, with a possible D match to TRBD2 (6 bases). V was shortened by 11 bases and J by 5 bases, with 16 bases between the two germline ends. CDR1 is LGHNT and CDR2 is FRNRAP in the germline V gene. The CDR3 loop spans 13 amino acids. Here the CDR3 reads CASPWGDDNEQFF. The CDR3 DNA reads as TGTGCTTCTCCGTGGGGGGACGACAATGAGCAGTTCTTC.

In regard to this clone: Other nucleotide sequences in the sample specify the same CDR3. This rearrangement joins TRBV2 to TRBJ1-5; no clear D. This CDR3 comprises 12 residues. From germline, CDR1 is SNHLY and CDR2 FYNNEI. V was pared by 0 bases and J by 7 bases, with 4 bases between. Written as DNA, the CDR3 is TGTGCCAGCAGTGAAGCGCGACAGCCCCAGCATTTT. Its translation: CASSEARQPQHF.

CDR3: CASSRYPPGDKGFSEAFF. The CDR3 DNA reads TGTGCCAGCAGCCGATACCCCCCCGGGGACAAGGGATTTTCTGAAGCTTTCTTT. The chain links TRBV6-2 or TRBV6-3 to TRBJ1-1; a weak D match, TRBD1 (6 bases). In germline, CDR1 is MNHEY, CDR2 SVGEGT. Trimming pared 6 bases from V and 6 bases from J, leaving 29 bases between. This CDR3 is built from 18 residues.

As DNA, the CDR3 is TGTGCCAGCAGCTTAGGTGGCTCGACGCCCCAGCATTTT. Protein: CASSLGGSTPQHF. J is TRBJ1-5 and V is TRBV7-9; D remains unclear. The length of the CDR3 is 13 residues. Germline V gene data show CDR1 as SEHNR and CDR2 as FQNEAQ (reference sequence). V shed 1 base and J shed 9 bases, with 10 bases lying between them.

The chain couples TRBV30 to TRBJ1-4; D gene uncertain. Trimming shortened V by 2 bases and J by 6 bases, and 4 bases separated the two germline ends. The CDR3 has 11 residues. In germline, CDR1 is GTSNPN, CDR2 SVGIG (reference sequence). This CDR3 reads CAWSQDEKLFF. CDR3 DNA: TGTGCCTGGAGTCAGGATGAAAAACTGTTTTTT.

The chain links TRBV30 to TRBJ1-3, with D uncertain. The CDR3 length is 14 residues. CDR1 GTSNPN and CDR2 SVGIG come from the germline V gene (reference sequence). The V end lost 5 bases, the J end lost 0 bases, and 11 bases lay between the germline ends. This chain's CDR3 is CAWADFTSGNTIYF. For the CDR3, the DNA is TGTGCCTGGGCGGACTTTACCTCTGGAAACACCATATATTTT.

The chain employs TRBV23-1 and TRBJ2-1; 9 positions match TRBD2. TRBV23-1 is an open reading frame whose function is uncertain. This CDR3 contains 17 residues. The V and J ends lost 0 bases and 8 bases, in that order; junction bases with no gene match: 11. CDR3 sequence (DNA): TGCGCCAGCAGTCAATCGATGGTGCGGGGGGGCACCGATGAGCAGTTCTTC. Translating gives CASSQSMVRGGTDEQFF.

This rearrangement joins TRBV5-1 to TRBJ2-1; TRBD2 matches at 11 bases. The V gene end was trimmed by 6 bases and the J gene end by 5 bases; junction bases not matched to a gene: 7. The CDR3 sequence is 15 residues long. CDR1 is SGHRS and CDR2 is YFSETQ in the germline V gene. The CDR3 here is CASTLLAGGNNEQFF. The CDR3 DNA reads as TGCGCCAGCACCCTTCTAGCGGGGGGCAACAATGAGCAGTTCTTC.

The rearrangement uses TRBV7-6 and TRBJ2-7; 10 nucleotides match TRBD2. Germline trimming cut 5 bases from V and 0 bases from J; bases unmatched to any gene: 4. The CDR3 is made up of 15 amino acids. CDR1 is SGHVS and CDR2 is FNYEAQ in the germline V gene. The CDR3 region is CASSISGRSSYEQYF. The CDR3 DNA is TGTGCCAGCAGCATTAGCGGGAGGAGCTCCTACGAGCAGTACTTC.

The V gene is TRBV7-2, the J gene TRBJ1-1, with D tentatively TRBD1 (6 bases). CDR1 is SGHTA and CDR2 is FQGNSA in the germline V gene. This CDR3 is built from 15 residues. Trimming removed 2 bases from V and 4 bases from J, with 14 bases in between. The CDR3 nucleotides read TGTGCCAGCAGCTTATATCCAGGGGCGGCCACTGAAGCTTTCTTT. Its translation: CASSLYPGAATEAFF.

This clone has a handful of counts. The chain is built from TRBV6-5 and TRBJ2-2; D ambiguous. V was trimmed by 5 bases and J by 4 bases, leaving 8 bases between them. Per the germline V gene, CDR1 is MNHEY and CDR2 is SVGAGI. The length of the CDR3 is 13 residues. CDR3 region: CASSRVGTGELFF. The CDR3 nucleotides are TGTGCCAGCAGTAGGGTGGGCACCGGGGAGCTGTTTTTT.

CDR3 amino acids: CASSFDRAGYTF. The DNA of the CDR3 is TGTGCCAGCAGTTTCGACAGGGCTGGCTACACCTTC. The chain joins TRBV6-5 to TRBJ1-2, with 7 bases that match TRBD1. CDR1 is MNHEY and CDR2 is SVGAGI in the germline V gene. The length of the CDR3 is 12 residues. With 4 bases clipped from V and 7 bases from J, the junction kept 3 bases outside the gene matches.

The CDR3 coding sequence is TGTGCCAGCAGCTTAGACAGGGGATGGAGCAATCAGCCCCAGCATTTT. Its protein product is CASSLDRGWSNQPQHF. The genes are TRBV7-2 and TRBJ1-5; 7 nucleotides match TRBD1. Looked up from germline, CDR1 is SGHTA and CDR2 is FQGNSA. The V and J ends lost 1 base and 1 base, in that order; junction bases with no gene match: 4. This CDR3 contains 16 residues. Using reference TRBV7-2 and TRBJ1-5 for the parts outside the CDR3, the full variable domain is GAGVSQSPSNKVTEKGKDVELRCDPISGHTALYWYRQSLGQGLEFLIYFQGNSAPDKSGLPSDRFSAERTGGSVSTLTIQRTQQEDSAVYLCASSLDRGWSNQPQHFGDGTRLSIL.

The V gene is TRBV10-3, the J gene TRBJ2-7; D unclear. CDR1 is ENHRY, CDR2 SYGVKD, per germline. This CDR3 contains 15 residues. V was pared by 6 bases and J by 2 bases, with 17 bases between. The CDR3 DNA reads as TGTGCCATCAGGGATTCCACGTCCGGGCCCTACGAGCAGTACTTC. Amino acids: CAIRDSTSGPYEQYF.

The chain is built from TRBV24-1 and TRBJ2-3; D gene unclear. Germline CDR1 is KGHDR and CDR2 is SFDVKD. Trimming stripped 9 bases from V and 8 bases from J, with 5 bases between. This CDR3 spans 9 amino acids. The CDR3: CATLGTQYF. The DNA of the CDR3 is TGTGCCACCCTAGGTACGCAGTATTTT.

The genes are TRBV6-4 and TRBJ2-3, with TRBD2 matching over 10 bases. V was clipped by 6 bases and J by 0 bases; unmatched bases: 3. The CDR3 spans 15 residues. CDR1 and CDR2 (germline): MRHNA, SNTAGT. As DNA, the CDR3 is TGTGCCAGCAGCGCAGCGGGAGGGAGCACAGATACGCAGTATTTT. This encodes CASSAAGGSTDTQYF.

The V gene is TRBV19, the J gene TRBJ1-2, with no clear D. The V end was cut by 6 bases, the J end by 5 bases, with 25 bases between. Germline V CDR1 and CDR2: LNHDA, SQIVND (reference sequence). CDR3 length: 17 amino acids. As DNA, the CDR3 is TGTGCCAGTAGCCCCCCTTTGAGTCAGCTCTTTCTTTATGGCTACACCTTC. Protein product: CASSPPLSQLFLYGYTF.

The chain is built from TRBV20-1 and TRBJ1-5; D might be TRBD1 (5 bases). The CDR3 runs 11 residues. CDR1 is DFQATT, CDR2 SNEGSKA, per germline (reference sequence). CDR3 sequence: CSWGGNQPQHF. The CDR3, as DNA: TGCAGCTGGGGGGGGAATCAGCCCCAGCATTTT.

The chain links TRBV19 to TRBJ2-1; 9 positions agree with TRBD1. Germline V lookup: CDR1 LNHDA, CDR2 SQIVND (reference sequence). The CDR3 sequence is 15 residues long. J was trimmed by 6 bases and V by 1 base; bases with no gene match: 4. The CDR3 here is CASSIVGTGSNEQFF. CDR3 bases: TGTGCCAGTAGTATAGTAGGGACAGGGTCCAATGAGCAGTTCTTC.

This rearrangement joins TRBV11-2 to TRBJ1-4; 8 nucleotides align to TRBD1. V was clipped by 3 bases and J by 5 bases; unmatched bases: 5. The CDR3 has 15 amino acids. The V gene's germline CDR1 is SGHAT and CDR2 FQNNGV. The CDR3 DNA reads TGTGCCAGCAGCTTGCAAACAGGGGGAAATGAAAAACTGTTTTTT. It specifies CASSLQTGGNEKLFF.

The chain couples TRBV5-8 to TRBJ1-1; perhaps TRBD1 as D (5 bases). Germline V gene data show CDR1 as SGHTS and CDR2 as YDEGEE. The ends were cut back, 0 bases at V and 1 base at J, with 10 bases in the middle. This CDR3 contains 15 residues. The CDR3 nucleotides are TGTGCCAGCAGCTTGGTCGGGACGGCGAACACTGAAGCTTTCTTT. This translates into CASSLVGTANTEAFF.

For the CDR3, the DNA is TGTGCCAGCGGGGGGCGGGACAGGGCTTACAATGAGCAGTTCTTC. The encoded protein is CASGGRDRAYNEQFF. The chain carries TRBV25-1 and TRBJ2-1, with 9 bases aligning to TRBD1. The germline V gene has CDR1 MGHDK and CDR2 SYGVNS. The CDR3 has 15 residues. J lost 4 bases, V lost 8 bases, and 9 bases had no gene match.

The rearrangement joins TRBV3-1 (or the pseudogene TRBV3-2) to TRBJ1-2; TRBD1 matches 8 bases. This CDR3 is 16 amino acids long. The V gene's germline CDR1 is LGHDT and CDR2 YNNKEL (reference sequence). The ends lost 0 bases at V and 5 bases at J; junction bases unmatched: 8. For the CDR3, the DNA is TGTGCCAGCAGCCAAGATTTCCGGACAGGGCGATATGGCTACACCTTC. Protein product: CASSQDFRTGRYGYTF.

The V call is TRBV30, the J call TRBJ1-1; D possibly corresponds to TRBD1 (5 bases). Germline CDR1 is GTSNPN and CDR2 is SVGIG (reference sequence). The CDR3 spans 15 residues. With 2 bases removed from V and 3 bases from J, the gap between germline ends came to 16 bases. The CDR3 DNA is TGTGCCTGGAGTCCCCAGGGTGGGGGGTACACTGAAGCTTTCTTT. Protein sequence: CAWSPQGGGYTEAFF.

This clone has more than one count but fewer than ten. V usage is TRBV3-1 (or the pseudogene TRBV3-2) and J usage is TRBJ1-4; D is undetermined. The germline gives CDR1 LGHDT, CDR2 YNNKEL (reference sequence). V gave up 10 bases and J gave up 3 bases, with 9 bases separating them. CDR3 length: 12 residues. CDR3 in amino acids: CATRGANEKLFF. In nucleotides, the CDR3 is TGTGCCACCCGGGGAGCTAATGAAAAACTGTTTTTT.